This TCR beta chain was documented in a study of blood T cell repertoires in COVID-19. In the study overall: The origin of the acute and convalescent COVID-19 samples was the United States, Italy and Spain.

Repertoires were generated with immunoSEQ multiplex PCR, while TCRdb's copy carries only in-frame clones and drops some. The sample consists of tens of thousands of clones, nearly 90% of them appearing once. This clone was observed a handful of times. Germline CDR1 SGHTA, CDR2 FQGTGA. The length of the CDR3 is 14 residues. Trimming cost V 5 bases and J 7 bases; bases outside gene matches: 8. The sample comprised peripheral blood. The sequence was obtained from a man between 60 and 75 years old with active COVID-19. The rearrangement links TRBV7-3 to TRBJ2-1; 7 positions match TRBD2. The CDR3 here is CASSPTSASNEQFF. CDR3 sequence (DNA): TGTGCCAGCAGCCCCACTAGCGCTTCAAATGAGCAGTTCTTC. The full variable domain, with the rest looked up from reference TRBV7-3 and TRBJ2-1, is GAGVSQTPSNKVTEKGKYVELRCDPISGHTALYWYRQSLGQGPEFLIYFQGTGAADDSGLPNDRFFAVRPEGSVSTLKIQRTERGDSAVYLCASSPTSASNEQFFGPGTRLTVL.